The next 24 T cell receptor beta chains were all read from a single sample in a study of shared clonotypes between healthy human individuals. Repertoires were generated with immunoSEQ multiplex PCR, while TCRdb's copy carries only in-frame clones and drops some. The data show 2 million to 3 million clones, 80% to 95% seen once. Input material: naive CD4+ T cells from PBMCs. This sample's subset: CD45RA+ positively selected. The receptors shown here come from a man between 18 and 29 years old in good health. Some clones in this sample may be carry-over from other donors' samples.

The chain combines TRBV5-4 with TRBJ1-1, with a weak D call TRBD1 (5 bases). The V and J ends lost 3 bases and 1 base respectively, with 13 bases between them. The CDR3 is 15 amino acids. Germline lookup yields CDR1 SGHNT and CDR2 YYREEE (reference sequence). CDR3: CASSSPGGGNTEAFF. CDR3 coding DNA: TGTGCCAGCAGCTCGCCGGGGGGAGGGAACACTGAAGCTTTCTTT.

This clone was recorded once. The sample has other DNA sequences that encode this CDR3 too. The genes are TRBV6-5 and TRBJ2-3, with a possible D match to TRBD2 (6 bases). The V end was cut by 8 bases, the J end by 0 bases, with 9 bases between. In germline, CDR1 is MNHEY, CDR2 SVGAGI. This CDR3 is built from 13 residues. The chain's CDR3 is CASRRDSTDTQYF. DNA for the CDR3: TGTGCCAGCCGGAGGGACAGCACAGATACGCAGTATTTT.

A remark on this clone: Other DNA sequences of this sample code for an identical CDR3. The chain couples TRBV5-1 to TRBJ1-1; TRBD1 might be the D (6 bases). The CDR3 runs to 15 residues. Germline CDR1 and CDR2: SGHRS and YFSETQ. V shed 2 bases and J shed 0 bases, with 11 bases lying between them. CDR3 protein: CASSLGGALNTEAFF. The CDR3 DNA reads as TGCGCCAGCAGCTTAGGGGGGGCGTTGAACACTGAAGCTTTCTTT.

The genes are TRBV28 and TRBJ2-3; tentatively, D is TRBD2 (6 bases). This CDR3 region has 20 residues. In germline, CDR1 is MDHEN, CDR2 SYDVKM. The V gene lost 3 bases and the J gene lost 2 bases, with 27 bases spanning the gap. CDR3 sequence (DNA): TGTGCCAGCAGTTTTAACCCCCCGGGAGTGTGGGGGACGAACACAGATACGCAGTATTTT. Its translation: CASSFNPPGVWGTNTDTQYF. The full variable domain, completed using reference TRBV28 and TRBJ2-3, is DVKVTQSSRYLVKRTGEKVFLECVQDMDHENMFWYRQDPGLGLRLIYFSYDVKMKEKGDIPEGYSVSREKKERFSLILESASTNQTSMYLCASSFNPPGVWGTNTDTQYFGPGTRLTVL.

This sequence joins TRBV11-2 and TRBJ1-2; D is uncertain. CDR1 is SGHAT, CDR2 FQNNGV, per germline. There are 14 residues in the CDR3. The V and J ends lost 1 base and 2 bases respectively, with 8 bases between them. Here the CDR3 reads CASSLAGSNYGYTF. In DNA, the CDR3 is TGTGCCAGCAGCTTAGCCGGGTCCAACTATGGCTACACCTTC. The full variable domain, its missing parts supplied by reference TRBV11-2 and TRBJ1-2, is EAGVAQSPRYKIIEKRQSVAFWCNPISGHATLYWYQQILGQGPKLLIQFQNNGVVDDSQLPKDRFSAERLKGVDSTLKIQPAKLEDSAVYLCASSLAGSNYGYTFGSGTRLTVV.

This chain links TRBV4-1 with TRBJ2-5, with 7 bases aligning to TRBD1. There are 15 residues in the CDR3. Per germline, CDR1 MGHRA and CDR2 YSYEKL. Trimming cost V 3 bases and J 2 bases; bases outside gene matches: 6. CDR3 amino acids: CASSQVGTDQETQYF. The DNA for the CDR3 is TGCGCCAGCAGCCAGGTCGGGACAGATCAAGAGACCCAGTACTTC.

CDR3: CASSPGLLPETQYF. For the CDR3, the DNA is TGTGCCAGCAGCCCGGGACTTTTACCGGAGACCCAGTACTTC. The rearrangement uses TRBV7-3 and TRBJ2-5; maybe TRBD2 (6 bases). This CDR3 is 14 amino acids long. Germline V gene data show CDR1 as SGHTA and CDR2 as FQGTGA. The ends were cut back, 5 bases at V and 5 bases at J, with 15 bases in the middle. The full variable domain, completed using reference TRBV7-3 and TRBJ2-5, is GAGVSQTPSNKVTEKGKYVELRCDPISGHTALYWYRQSLGQGPEFLIYFQGTGAADDSGLPNDRFFAVRPEGSVSTLKIQRTERGDSAVYLCASSPGLLPETQYFGPGTRLLVL.

The V gene is TRBV7-2, the J gene TRBJ2-3, with D possibly being TRBD1 (6 bases). The CDR3 extends over 16 amino acids. Germline CDR1 is SGHTA and CDR2 is FQGNSA. Trimming stripped 0 bases from V and 6 bases from J, with 16 bases between. The CDR3 DNA reads as TGTGCCAGCAGCTTAGCAGGGACACGGGTCGGGGATACGCAGTATTTT. Translated: CASSLAGTRVGDTQYF.

The chain combines TRBV7-9 with TRBJ1-3, with D possibly TRBD1 on 6 matching bases. Trimming shortened V by 5 bases and J by 4 bases, and 12 bases separated the two germline ends. The germline V gene has CDR1 SEHNR and CDR2 FQNEAQ (reference sequence). CDR3 length: 14 amino acids. CDR3 DNA sequence: TGTGCCAGCAGCCCGGGGGGCGACGGAAACACCATATATTTT. The encoded protein is CASSPGGDGNTIYF.

This chain joins TRBV5-1 and TRBJ1-2; the D gene is possibly TRBD1 (5 bases). Germline CDR1 SGHRS, CDR2 YFSETQ. V shed 6 bases and J shed 4 bases, with 13 bases lying between them. The CDR3 totals 13 residues. The CDR3 DNA follows: TGCGCCAGCAAACCAGGGCAGGGCTATGGCTACACCTTC. Encoded protein: CASKPGQGYGYTF. The whole variable domain, remainder taken from reference TRBV5-1 and TRBJ1-2, is KAGVTQTPRYLIKTRGQQVTLSCSPISGHRSVSWYQQTPGQGLQFLFEYFSETQRNKGNFPGRFSGRQFSNSRSEMNVSTLELGDSALYLCASKPGQGYGYTFGSGTRLTVV.

The gene calls are TRBV7-3 and TRBJ2-2; TRBD2 is a possible D gene (6 bases). The V gene lost 1 base and the J gene lost 6 bases, with 15 bases spanning the gap. CDR1 is SGHTA and CDR2 is FQGTGA in the germline V gene. The CDR3 spans 16 residues. CDR3 bases: TGTGCCAGCAGCTTAAACGGGGGAGTTAATGCCGGGGAGCTGTTTTTT. As protein: CASSLNGGVNAGELFF.

The V gene is TRBV10-3, the J gene TRBJ2-1, with TRBD2 matching over 13 bases. The germline CDR1 and CDR2 sequences are ENHRY and SYGVKD. The CDR3 consists of 16 residues. The V segment lost 4 bases and the J segment 8 bases; nucleotides outside the gene matches: 8. The CDR3 here is CAISGLAGGKVDEQFF. In nucleotides, the CDR3 is TGTGCCATCAGTGGACTAGCGGGAGGTAAGGTGGATGAGCAGTTCTTC.

The chain combines TRBV5-4 with TRBJ2-4, with D maybe TRBD1 (6 bases). Germline values: CDR1 SGHNT, CDR2 YYREEE (reference sequence). Trimming cost V 4 bases and J 5 bases, with 16 bases left between them. The CDR3 has 15 amino acids. CDR3: CASSPGRRGQNIQYF. The CDR3 nucleotides are TGTGCCAGCAGCCCCGGGCGCAGGGGCCAAAACATTCAGTACTTC.

The rearrangement links TRBV7-6 to TRBJ2-3; D is uncertain. With 4 bases removed from V and 3 bases from J, the gap between germline ends came to 5 bases. The V gene's germline CDR1 is SGHVS and CDR2 FNYEAQ. This CDR3 has 12 residues. The chain's CDR3 is CASSSVTDTQYF. CDR3 nucleotides: TGTGCCAGCAGCTCAGTAACAGATACGCAGTATTTT.

The chain combines TRBV27 with TRBJ2-7; D might be TRBD2 (6 bases). CDR3 length equals 15 residues. V was cut by 6 bases and J by 6 bases, with 21 bases left in between. The germline gives CDR1 MNHEY, CDR2 SMNVEV (reference sequence). CDR3 DNA sequence: TGTGCCAGCAGCCTTGTGCGGGGTATGGGAAGCGAGCAGTACTTC. Amino acid sequence: CASSLVRGMGSEQYF.

CDR3 in DNA: TGTGCCAGCAGCTCGTTCGGGACAGGGGCCTCCGAGCAGTACTTC. This translates into CASSSFGTGASEQYF. The rearrangement joins TRBV11-2 to TRBJ2-7; 10 nucleotides match TRBD1. This CDR3 has 15 residues. With V trimmed by 4 bases and J by 6 bases, 9 bases remained unmatched. Germline V lookup: CDR1 SGHAT, CDR2 FQNNGV.

This chain uses TRBV5-1 with TRBJ2-3, with D perhaps TRBD1 (5 bases). Germline V CDR1 and CDR2: SGHRS, YFSETQ. The CDR3 consists of 13 residues. Trimming pared 3 bases from V and 5 bases from J, leaving 10 bases between. This chain's CDR3 is CASSSEGVDTQYF. The CDR3 DNA is TGCGCCAGCAGCTCCGAAGGGGTAGATACGCAGTATTTT.

This chain connects TRBV30 to TRBJ1-4, with a tentative D call TRBD1 (5 bases). V was shortened by 5 bases and J by 2 bases, with 12 bases between the two germline ends. The CDR3 consists of 14 residues. Per the germline V gene, CDR1 is GTSNPN and CDR2 is SVGIG (reference sequence). Here the CDR3 reads CAWAPGLTNEKLFF. The CDR3 DNA reads TGTGCCTGGGCTCCGGGGCTGACTAATGAAAAACTGTTTTTT.

This clone came up once. This chain uses TRBV28 with TRBJ1-6; D uncertain. CDR1 is MDHEN and CDR2 is SYDVKM in the germline V gene. Trimming removed 4 bases from V and 14 bases from J, with 9 bases in between. The CDR3 is 11 residues long. CDR3 DNA: TGTGCCAGCAGTTCGGGTGTGGCCCTCCACTTT. Its protein is CASSSGVALHF.

This rearrangement joins TRBV6-5 to TRBJ1-2; 8 bases are shared with TRBD1. This CDR3 region has 15 residues. Per germline, CDR1 MNHEY and CDR2 SVGAGI. J was trimmed by 4 bases and V by 7 bases; bases with no gene match: 11. In DNA form, the CDR3 reads TGTGCCAGCAAAGTGACAGGGGATGATGTCTATGGCTACACCTTC. This gives the protein CASKVTGDDVYGYTF.

The CDR3 nucleotides are TGTGCCAGCAGTTTGCTAGCGCCCGGGGGCGAGCAGTACTTC. It specifies CASSLLAPGGEQYF. The V gene is TRBV27, the J gene TRBJ2-7; perhaps TRBD2 as D (6 bases). With 3 bases removed from V and 6 bases from J, the gap between germline ends came to 15 bases. This CDR3 contains 14 residues. Germline V gene data show CDR1 as MNHEY and CDR2 as SMNVEV (reference sequence).

This CDR3 is CASSLDGSSTDTQYF. DNA of the CDR3: TGTGCCAGCAGCTTAGACGGGAGTAGCACAGATACGCAGTATTTT. The chain combines TRBV11-2 with TRBJ2-3; D perhaps matches TRBD2 (6 bases). Deletions cut 0 bases from V and 0 bases from J, with 7 bases between. CDR3 length: 15 residues. The germline CDR1 and CDR2 sequences are SGHAT and FQNNGV.

As regards this clone: The same CDR3 also results from other DNA sequences found in this sample. The chain carries TRBV9 and TRBJ2-3; D uncertain. CDR3 length: 12 residues. Germline CDR1 SGDLS, CDR2 YYNGEE. V was clipped by 1 base and J by 3 bases, with 3 bases between them. This CDR3 reads CASSVTTDTQYF. The CDR3 nucleotides are TGTGCCAGCAGCGTAACAACAGATACGCAGTATTTT.

The chain carries TRBV9 and TRBJ2-5, with TRBD2 matching 9 bases. The CDR3 is 17 amino acids. The V gene's germline CDR1 is SGDLS and CDR2 YYNGEE. The junction had 7 bases not matched to a gene; V was cut back by 0 bases and J by 1 base. The CDR3 sequence is CASSVDWGSGGQETQYF. The CDR3 coding sequence is TGTGCCAGCAGCGTAGATTGGGGTAGCGGGGGCCAAGAGACCCAGTACTTC. Based on the CDR3 plus reference TRBV9 and TRBJ2-5, the full variable domain is DSGVTQTPKHLITATGQRVTLRCSPRSGDLSVYWYQQSLDQGLQFLIQYYNGEERAKGNILERFSAQQFPDLHSELNLSSLELGDSALYFCASSVDWGSGGQETQYFGPGTRLLVL.